What follows are 25 T cell receptor beta chains derived from one specimen sequenced in a study of vaccination and CD4 T cells after COVID-19. Their antigen targets remain unknown. An Oncomine TCR Beta short-read assay was used to sequence the DNA from cultured CD4+ T cells. One entry per CDR3 protein results from TCRdb running MiXCR on the PCR reads. The data contain over 10,000 distinct CDR3 sequences, roughly four fifths of them singletons. As to treatment: roughly 10-day PBMC culture with coronavirus spike peptide pools or control peptides (ViraFEST assay). The sample taken for sequencing was CD4+ T cells from blood, cultured in vitro. The source of these receptors is a human donor who had recovered from COVID-19.

The gene calls are TRBV11-2 and TRBJ1-2, with 10 bases lining up with TRBD1. CDR3 length: 15 residues. The V gene end was trimmed by 5 bases and the J gene end by 6 bases; junction bases not matched to a gene: 9. In germline, CDR1 is SGHAT, CDR2 FQNNGV. The CDR3 DNA sequence: TGTGCCAGCAGCACGCCCGGGACAGGGGCGCATGGCTACACCTTC. Protein sequence: CASSTPGTGAHGYTF.

This chain uses TRBV20-1 with TRBJ2-7; D possibly corresponds to TRBD1 (5 bases). Germline V gene sequence: CDR1 DFQATT, CDR2 SNEGSKA (reference sequence). V lost 1 base to trimming and J lost 4 bases, with 17 bases between them. There are 15 residues in the CDR3. The CDR3 coding sequence is TGCAGTGCTAGAGGGGTTCAGGGTAGGGGATACGAGCAGTACTTC. Translating it yields CSARGVQGRGYEQYF.

This rearrangement joins TRBV14 to TRBJ2-5; D ambiguous. The germline gives CDR1 SGHDN, CDR2 FVKESK. V lost 2 bases and J 7 bases, leaving 11 bases between the germline ends. This CDR3 comprises 13 residues. In nucleotides, the CDR3 is TGTGCCAGCAGCCAACTGATAGTCGCGACCCAGTACTTC. It yields the protein CASSQLIVATQYF.

CDR3 nucleotides: TGTGCCAGCAGTTTTGGGGTTGGCGTAACTTTCTTT. Protein sequence: CASSFGVGVTFF. The chain carries TRBV28 and TRBJ1-1; no clear D gene. The CDR3 sequence is 12 residues long. The V end was cut by 3 bases, the J end by 12 bases, with 14 bases between. The germline V gene has CDR1 MDHEN and CDR2 SYDVKM.

The genes are TRBV7-2 and TRBJ1-3, with D possibly matching TRBD1 (5 bases). Trimming left V 4 bases short and J 0 bases short, with 10 bases between. Germline V lookup: CDR1 SGHTA, CDR2 FQGNSA. The CDR3 is made up of 15 amino acids. CDR3 nucleotides: TGTGCCAGCAGCTATTGGGGGGTCTCTGGAAACACCATATATTTT. Translation gives CASSYWGVSGNTIYF.

CDR3 nucleotide sequence: TGCAGTGCTAGTGGGGGGCCTAATTCACCCCTCCACTTT. Protein sequence: CSASGGPNSPLHF. This chain uses TRBV20-1 with TRBJ1-6; possibly TRBD1 for D (6 bases). The germline V and J ends were trimmed by 3 bases and 6 bases, with 9 bases remaining between them. The CDR3 spans 13 residues. In germline, CDR1 is DFQATT, CDR2 SNEGSKA (reference sequence).

The rearrangement joins TRBV6-5 to TRBJ1-1; maybe TRBD1 (6 bases). V gave up 0 bases and J gave up 10 bases, with 15 bases separating them. The CDR3 consists of 14 residues. Germline CDR1 MNHEY, CDR2 SVGAGI. CDR3 sequence: CASSYSGQKLRAFF. CDR3 in DNA: TGTGCCAGCAGTTACTCAGGACAGAAACTAAGAGCTTTCTTT.

This clonotype was detected only a few times. J is TRBJ1-2 and V is TRBV18; 8 positions agree with TRBD1. The J segment lost 5 bases and the V segment lost 3 bases, leaving 8 bases of the junction unmatched. Germline assignment: CDR1 KGHSH and CDR2 LQKENI. This CDR3 has 15 residues. CDR3 nucleotides: TGTGCCAGCTCACCCCGGGGTGACAGGGGATATGGCTACACCTTC. It yields the protein CASSPRGDRGYGYTF. Looking up the rest from reference TRBV18 and TRBJ1-2 gives the full variable domain: NAGVMQNPRHLVRRRGQEARLRCSPMKGHSHVYWYRQLPEEGLKFMVYLQKENIIDESGMPKERFSAEFPKEGPSILRIQQVVRGDSAAYFCASSPRGDRGYGYTFGSGTRLTVV.

The chain employs TRBV28 and TRBJ1-6; TRBD1 might be the D (5 bases). In germline, CDR1 is MDHEN, CDR2 SYDVKM. Deletions cut 4 bases from V and 10 bases from J, with 8 bases between. CDR3 length: 12 amino acids. CDR3 sequence reads: CASSSDISPLHF. The CDR3 region has the DNA TGTGCCAGCAGTTCGGACATATCACCCCTCCACTTT.

The V call is TRBV7-2, the J call TRBJ1-5; no definite D call. This CDR3 has 14 residues. V was shortened by 3 bases and J by 5 bases, with 11 bases between the two germline ends. Per the germline V gene, CDR1 is SGHTA and CDR2 is FQGNSA. Written as DNA, the CDR3 is TGTGCCAGCAGCTTTACCTTTGGGGATCAGCCCCAGCATTTT. This codes for CASSFTFGDQPQHF. Full variable domain (remainder filled in from reference TRBV7-2 and TRBJ1-5): GAGVSQSPSNKVTEKGKDVELRCDPISGHTALYWYRQSLGQGLEFLIYFQGNSAPDKSGLPSDRFSAERTGGSVSTLTIQRTQQEDSAVYLCASSFTFGDQPQHFGDGTRLSIL.

The chain links TRBV9 to TRBJ1-2; D call uncertain. V was shortened by 4 bases and J by 8 bases, with 21 bases between the two germline ends. CDR1 SGDLS and CDR2 YYNGEE come from the germline V gene. The length of the CDR3 is 15 residues. The chain's CDR3 is CASSHNLRQRLGYTF. DNA of the CDR3: TGTGCCAGCAGCCATAACCTGAGGCAGAGATTGGGCTACACCTTC.

The CDR3 DNA reads TGTGCCAGCAGCGTTAGGCAACCCAGGGGCTGGTTTTCTTCCCAGCCCCAGCATTTT. Amino acids: CASSVRQPRGWFSSQPQHF. The chain recombines TRBV7-8 with TRBJ1-5; a weak D match, TRBD1 (6 bases). Trimming removed 5 bases at V and 7 bases at J, with 30 bases between. Germline V CDR1 and CDR2: SGHVS, FQNEAQ. The CDR3 is 19 amino acids. Using reference TRBV7-8 and TRBJ1-5 for the parts outside the CDR3, the full variable domain is GAGVSQSPRYKVAKRGQDVALRCDPISGHVSLFWYQQALGQGPEFLTYFQNEAQLDKSGLPSDRFFAERPEGSVSTLKIQRTQQEDSAVYLCASSVRQPRGWFSSQPQHFGDGTRLSIL.

V is TRBV6-1 and J is TRBJ1-5; 11 nucleotides line up with TRBD1. The junction had 7 bases not matched to a gene; V was cut back by 6 bases and J by 6 bases. The CDR3 has 15 residues. In germline, CDR1 is MNHNS, CDR2 SASEGT. In DNA form, the CDR3 reads TGTGCCAGCAGGACCGGACAGGGGGCGAGTCAGCCCCAGCATTTT. Translation gives CASRTGQGASQPQHF.

The V gene is TRBV20-1, the J gene TRBJ1-6, with 9 bases aligning to TRBD1. The ends lost 5 bases at V and 10 bases at J; junction bases unmatched: 9. Germline-derived CDR1 and CDR2 are DFQATT and SNEGSKA (reference sequence). The CDR3 covers 14 residues. The CDR3 coding sequence is TGCAGTGCTGGTTCCGGGACAGGGATGTCACCCCTCCACTTT. Protein sequence: CSAGSGTGMSPLHF.

The chain is built from TRBV6-5 and TRBJ2-2; D might be TRBD2 (6 bases). V gave up 3 bases and J gave up 5 bases, with 16 bases separating them. The germline V gene has CDR1 MNHEY and CDR2 SVGAGI. The CDR3 loop spans 16 amino acids. Written as DNA, the CDR3 is TGTGCCAGCAGTTATGAAGGGAGGTTGCGGACCGGGGAGCTGTTTTTT. Translation gives CASSYEGRLRTGELFF.

The chain is built from TRBV20-1 and TRBJ2-7; 11 positions agree with TRBD2. The length of the CDR3 is 16 residues. In germline, CDR1 is DFQATT, CDR2 SNEGSKA (reference sequence). The J segment lost 9 bases and the V segment lost 3 bases, leaving 16 bases of the junction unmatched. For the CDR3, the DNA is TGCAGTGCTAGTCTTGTCTCGGGACTAGCGGAAATCGGGCAGTACTTC. It translates to CSASLVSGLAEIGQYF.

This clonotype has just a few counts. V and J are TRBV14 and TRBJ2-1; 7 nucleotides agree with TRBD1. V lost 4 bases and J lost 0; bases outside the gene matches: 6. Germline CDR1 is SGHDN and CDR2 is FVKESK. CDR3 size: 16 residues. CDR3 nucleotide sequence: TGTGCCAGCAGCCTTACGACAGGGAGCTCCTACAATGAGCAGTTCTTC. Residues: CASSLTTGSSYNEQFF.

The chain links TRBV20-1 to TRBJ1-1; D is uncertain. The CDR3 length is 14 residues. Germline V gene data show CDR1 as DFQATT and CDR2 as SNEGSKA (reference sequence). The V and J ends lost 0 bases and 5 bases respectively, with 13 bases between them. The CDR3, as DNA: TGCAGTGCTAGAGATTCAGGCCGCAGGACTGAAGCTTTCTTT. This gives the protein CSARDSGRRTEAFF.

The J gene is TRBJ2-5, the V gene TRBV2; 10 positions agree with TRBD2. This CDR3 has 15 amino acids. The V and J ends lost 2 bases and 1 base, in that order; junction bases with no gene match: 1. The germline V gene encodes CDR1 SNHLY and CDR2 FYNNEI. DNA of the CDR3: TGTGCCAGCAGTGAAACTAGCGGGATCCAAGAGACCCAGTACTTC. This translates into CASSETSGIQETQYF.

This clonotype ranks as medium-sized. The rearrangement joins TRBV20-1 to TRBJ2-7; a weak D match, TRBD2 (6 bases). CDR3 length: 12 amino acids. CDR1 DFQATT and CDR2 SNEGSKA come from the germline V gene (reference sequence). Trimming left V 0 bases short and J 9 bases short, with 12 bases between. CDR3 sequence reads: CSARDPLRGQYF. Written as DNA, the CDR3 is TGCAGTGCTAGAGACCCCTTGCGGGGGCAGTACTTC.

The chain has TRBV7-8 and TRBJ2-4; 7 nucleotides align to TRBD1. Germline trimming cut 3 bases from V and 4 bases from J; bases unmatched to any gene: 3. The CDR3 contains 14 residues. Germline loops: CDR1 SGHVS, CDR2 FQNEAQ. In nucleotides, the CDR3 is TGTGCCAGCAGCTTTGGGGACAGAAAAAACATTCAGTACTTC. Protein product: CASSFGDRKNIQYF.

This clonotype is a singleton in its sample. V is TRBV6-2 or TRBV6-3 and J is TRBJ1-2; D gene ambiguous. Germline V CDR1 and CDR2: MNHEY, SVGEGT. The ends were cut back, 2 bases at V and 8 bases at J, with 12 bases in the middle. This CDR3 has 13 residues. The CDR3 loop is CASSYDSIGGYTF. The CDR3 nucleotides read TGTGCCAGCAGTTACGACTCTATCGGGGGCTACACCTTC.

The genes are TRBV20-1 and TRBJ2-2; TRBD2 aligns across 7 bases. The CDR3 runs 14 residues. V trimming: 3 bases; J trimming: 8 bases; junction bases outside the gene matches: 9. Looked up from germline, CDR1 is DFQATT and CDR2 is SNEGSKA (reference sequence). The CDR3 loop reads CSASFGLGVGELFF. CDR3 nucleotide sequence: TGCAGTGCTAGTTTTGGACTAGGAGTTGGGGAGCTGTTTTTT.

This chain joins TRBV6-8 and TRBJ2-7; no reliable D call. V was cut by 10 bases and J by 3 bases, with 7 bases left in between. This CDR3 has 10 residues. Per the germline V gene, CDR1 is MNHGY and CDR2 is SAAAGT. CDR3 in amino acids: CATTRYEQYF. The CDR3, as DNA: TGTGCCACCACACGCTACGAGCAGTACTTC.

The gene calls are TRBV9 and TRBJ1-2; 7 nucleotides agree with TRBD1. In germline, CDR1 is SGDLS, CDR2 YYNGEE. The junction had 7 bases not matched to a gene; V was cut back by 4 bases and J by 4 bases. The CDR3 runs 14 residues. CDR3 sequence (DNA): TGTGCCAGCAGCCCCTCTCGGGACAGCTATGGCTACACCTTC. The encoded protein is CASSPSRDSYGYTF.